This T cell receptor (beta chain) came from a study of PD-L1 blockade in urothelial cancer. CDR3 size: 13 residues. The V and J ends lost 5 bases and 6 bases respectively, with 13 bases between them. Germline CDR1 is SGHTA and CDR2 is FQGTGA. Sample time point: pretreatment peripheral blood. The investigators introduced synthetic TCR analog templates into each PCR as spikes. Some clones are missing from TCRdb's copy, which holds only in-frame ones; the method was immunoSEQ multiplex PCR. The sample has about 87,000 clones; around 83% are singletons. The sequencing used PBMCs, collected around atezolizumab (anti-PD-L1) treatment. The clonotype comes from a man in his fifties or sixties with urothelial cancer. The chain couples TRBV7-3 to TRBJ2-5; D is uncertain. The CDR3 DNA follows: TGTGCCAGCAGCCAAGCCCTGGAGAAGACCCAGTACTTC. As protein: CASSQALEKTQYF.